This T cell receptor beta chain was sequenced in a study of T cells in Graves' hyperthyroidism and ophthalmopathy (dated by TCRdb to the late 2010s). About the study as a whole: Peripheral blood samples were taken at the time of initial diagnosis, prior to any treatment. Once sampling was done, hyperthyroidism patients were given methimazole at a starting dose of 30 mg daily, whereas ophthalmopathy patients were given high-dose intravenous methylprednisolone. An independent validation cohort of under 20 hyperthyroidism patients and 15 or so patients who later progressed to ophthalmopathy tested prospective prediction of ophthalmopathy. Thyroid tissue and blood T-cell repertoires from over 5 Graves' hyperthyroidism patients were also compared in the study. The paper reports TCR Vbeta CDR3 sequencing of more than 120 peripheral blood samples: under 45 ophthalmopathy, under 80 hyperthyroidism and approximately 17 progressor patients. For training and testing, the approximately 92 patients in the discovery cohort were randomly divided in a 7:3 ratio. A discovery cohort of roughly 96 patients, about 44 with Graves' ophthalmopathy and 55 to 60 with stable Graves' hyperthyroidism, was used to find distinguishing TCR V-J signatures. Overall results and qualifications from the work: Blood samples also contained most of the expanded thyroid clonotypes (frequency above 0.001), which suggests that blood repertoires may reflect thyroid immune responses. In cross-validation, a model built on a 13 V-J signature told ophthalmopathy apart from stable hyperthyroidism with over 85% sensitivity and roughly 81% specificity, and in testing the same model reached 80%/75%. No statistical method was used to fix the sample size in advance, and group allocation was not hidden from the investigators. In validation, the model predicted progression to ophthalmopathy a median of roughly 6.5 months before onset, with roughly 71% sensitivity and around 76% specificity.

Moderately to severely active disease, a Clinical Activity Score of at least 3, a NOSPECS grade of at least 4, and a duration under 3 months were present in ophthalmopathy patients. The study excluded patients with uncontrolled infections, other autoimmune diseases, pregnancy or lactation. Diagnoses were established on the basis of clinical symptoms, serum thyroxine and TRAb, thyroid ultrasound, and orbital computed tomography. PBMCs were separated from 10 ml of fresh peripheral blood using Ficoll-Paque density gradient centrifugation. Total RNA was extracted using Trizol reagent, and RNA quality was assessed on an Agilent 2100 Bioanalyzer. This clonotype was counted at least ten times. Which antigen it targets is not known. No much larger clonotype is one base removed from it; base qualities were not supplied. The TCR beta CDR3 regions were amplified from RNA transcripts. For the first round of RT-PCR on the TCR CDR3, the HTBI primer set was used together with the Qiagen OneStep RT-PCR kit. Libraries were constructed in a second round of multiplex PCR, after which size selection and purification were carried out. Paired-end sequencing of the libraries was performed with 100 bp reads on an Illumina HiSeq2000. For the original study's pipeline: Raw data were processed with SOAPnuke, discarding reads with adapters, uncalled bases, mean Phred below 15, or no exact constant-primer or identifier match. COPE v1.2.5 was used to merge the high-quality paired reads, and each unique nucleotide sequence was defined as a clonotype. Clonotypes were aligned to IMGT TRBV, TRBD and TRBJ reference segments using MiTCR v1.1. The analysis was restricted to V-J combinations with a frequency above 0.0001, which together covered over 99% of the repertoires. The TCS score was defined as the ratio of F50 (clonal expansion) to E x V (chaos), calculated using BLOSUM62-based TCRdist between CDR3 peptides within each V-J. Welch's t-statistics and random forest reduced 514 V-J features to roughly 13, which were used in a naive Bayes classifier (R e1071). TCRdb trimmed public reads at Q25 via fastp, called clones via MiXCR and kept in-frame beta chains. Each CDR3 protein appears once, grouped with its most common genes and DNA. TCRdb, rather than the study authors, made the V and J calls. This sample is represented by some 500,000 distinct CDR3 sequences; about 16% of them were singletons. The ten largest account for 29% of the sample.

From a lookup of the germline V gene, CDR1 and CDR2 are LGHNT and FRNRAP. V has 6 bases trimmed and J has 2 bases trimmed; junction bases matching no gene number 5. The CDR3 spans 14 residues, from the cysteine through the phenylalanine. Of all the DNA, just the CDR3 is kept, 42 bases in frame from base 1. The origin of this receptor is a woman in her 30s with Graves' ophthalmopathy. The sample was blood. The chain employs TRBV12-5 and TRBJ2-3; the junction holds 7 bases that match TRBD1. The CDR3 protein sequence reads: CASGRDSHTDTQYF. The base sequence is TGTGCTAGTGGCCGGGACAGCCACACAGATACGCAGTATTTT.